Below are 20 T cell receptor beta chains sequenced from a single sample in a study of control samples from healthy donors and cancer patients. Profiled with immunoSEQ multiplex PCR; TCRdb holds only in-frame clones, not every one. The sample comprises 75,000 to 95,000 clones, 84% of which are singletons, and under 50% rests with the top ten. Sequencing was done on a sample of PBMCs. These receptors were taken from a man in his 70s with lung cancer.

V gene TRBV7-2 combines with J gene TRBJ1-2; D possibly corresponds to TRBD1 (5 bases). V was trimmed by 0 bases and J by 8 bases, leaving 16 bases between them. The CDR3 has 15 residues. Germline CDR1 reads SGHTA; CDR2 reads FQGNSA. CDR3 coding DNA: TGTGCCAGCAGCTTAGCCGTCGGTCAGGGCGGGGGCTACACCTTC. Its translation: CASSLAVGQGGGYTF.

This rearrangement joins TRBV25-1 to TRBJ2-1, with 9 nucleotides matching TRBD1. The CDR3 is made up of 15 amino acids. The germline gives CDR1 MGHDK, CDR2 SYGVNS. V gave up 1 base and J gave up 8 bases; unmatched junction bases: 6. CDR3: CASSEWDREGDEQFF. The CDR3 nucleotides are TGTGCCAGCAGTGAATGGGACAGGGAGGGGGATGAGCAGTTCTTC.

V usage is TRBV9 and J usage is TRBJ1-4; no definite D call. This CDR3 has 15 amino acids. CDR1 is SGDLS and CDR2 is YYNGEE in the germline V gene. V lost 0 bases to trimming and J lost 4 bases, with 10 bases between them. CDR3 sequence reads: CASSVAQAINEKLFF. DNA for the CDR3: TGTGCCAGCAGCGTAGCCCAGGCGATTAATGAAAAACTGTTTTTT.

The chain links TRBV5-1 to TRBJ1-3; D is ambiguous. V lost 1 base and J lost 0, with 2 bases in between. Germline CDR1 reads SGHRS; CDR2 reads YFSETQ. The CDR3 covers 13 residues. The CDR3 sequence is CASSLFSGNTIYF. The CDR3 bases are TGCGCCAGCAGCTTGTTCTCTGGAAACACCATATATTTT.

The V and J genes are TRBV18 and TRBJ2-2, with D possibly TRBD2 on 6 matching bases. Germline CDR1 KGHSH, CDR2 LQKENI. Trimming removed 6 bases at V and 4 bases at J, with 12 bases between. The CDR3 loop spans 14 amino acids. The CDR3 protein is CASSDQGGTGELFF. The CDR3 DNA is TGTGCCAGCTCGGATCAGGGAGGCACCGGGGAGCTGTTTTTT.

Written as DNA, the CDR3 is TGCGCCAGCAGCTTGGCTCCGGGGGCGACAGATACGCAGTATTTT. This sequence encodes CASSLAPGATDTQYF. This rearrangement joins TRBV5-1 to TRBJ2-3; the D gene could be TRBD1 or TRBD2 (6 bases each). CDR3 size: 15 residues. Per germline, CDR1 SGHRS and CDR2 YFSETQ. V gave up 0 bases and J gave up 3 bases, with 11 bases separating them.

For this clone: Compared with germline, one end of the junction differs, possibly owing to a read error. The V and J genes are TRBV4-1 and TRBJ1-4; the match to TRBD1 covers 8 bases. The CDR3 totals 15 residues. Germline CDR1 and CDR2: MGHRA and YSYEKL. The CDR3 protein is CAGRSPGGGKEKLFF. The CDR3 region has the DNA TGCGCCGGCAGGTCCCCAGGGGGCGGGAAGGAAAAACTGTTTTTT.

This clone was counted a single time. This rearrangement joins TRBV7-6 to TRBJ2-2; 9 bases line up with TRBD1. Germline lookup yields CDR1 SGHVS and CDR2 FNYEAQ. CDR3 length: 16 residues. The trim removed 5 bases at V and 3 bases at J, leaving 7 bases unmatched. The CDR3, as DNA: TGTGCCAGCAGCCTAGGGACAGGGAGTCACACCGGGGAGCTGTTTTTT. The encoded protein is CASSLGTGSHTGELFF.

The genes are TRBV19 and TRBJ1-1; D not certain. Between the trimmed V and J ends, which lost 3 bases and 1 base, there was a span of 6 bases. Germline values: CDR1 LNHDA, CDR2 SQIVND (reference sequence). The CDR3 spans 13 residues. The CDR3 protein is CASSIEANTEAFF. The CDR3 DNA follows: TGTGCCAGTAGTATCGAGGCGAACACTGAAGCTTTCTTT.

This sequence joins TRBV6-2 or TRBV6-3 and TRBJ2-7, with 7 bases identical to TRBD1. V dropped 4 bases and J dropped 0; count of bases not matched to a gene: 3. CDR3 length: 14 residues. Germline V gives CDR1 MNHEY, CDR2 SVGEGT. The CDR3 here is CASSLTGSSYEQYF. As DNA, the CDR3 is TGTGCCAGCAGTTTGACAGGGAGCTCCTACGAGCAGTACTTC.

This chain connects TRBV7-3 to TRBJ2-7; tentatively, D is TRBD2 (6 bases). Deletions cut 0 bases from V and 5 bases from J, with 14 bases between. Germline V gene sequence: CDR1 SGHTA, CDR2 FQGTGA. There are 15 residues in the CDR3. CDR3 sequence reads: CASSLTGDSGHEQYF. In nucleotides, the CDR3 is TGTGCCAGCAGCTTAACGGGGGACTCCGGCCACGAGCAGTACTTC.

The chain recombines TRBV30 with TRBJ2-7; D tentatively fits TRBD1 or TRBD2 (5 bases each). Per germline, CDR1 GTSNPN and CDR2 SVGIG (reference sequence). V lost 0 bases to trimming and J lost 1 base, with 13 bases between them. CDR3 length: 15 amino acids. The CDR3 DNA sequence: TGTGCCTGGAGTGTATGGGACGTTGGGTCCTACGAGCAGTACTTC. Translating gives CAWSVWDVGSYEQYF.

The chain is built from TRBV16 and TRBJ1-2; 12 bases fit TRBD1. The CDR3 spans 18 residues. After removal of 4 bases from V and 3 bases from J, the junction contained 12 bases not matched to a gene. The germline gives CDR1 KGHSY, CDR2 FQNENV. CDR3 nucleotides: TGTGCCAGCAGCCTCCTCGCGGGACAGGGGGCACGGGACTATGGCTACACCTTC. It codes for CASSLLAGQGARDYGYTF.

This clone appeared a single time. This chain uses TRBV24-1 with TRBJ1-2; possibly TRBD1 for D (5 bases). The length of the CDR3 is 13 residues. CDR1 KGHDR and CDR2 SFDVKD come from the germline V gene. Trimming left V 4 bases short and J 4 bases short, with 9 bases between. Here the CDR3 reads CATSESGFYGYTF. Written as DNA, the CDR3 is TGTGCCACCAGTGAGTCAGGGTTCTATGGCTACACCTTC.

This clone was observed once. CDR3 DNA sequence: TGTGCCAGTAGTGTCCTTCCCCGCCGGGGTGTCGGGGAGCTGTTTTTT. This sequence encodes CASSVLPRRGVGELFF. This chain uses TRBV19 with TRBJ2-2; weak D call: TRBD2 (5 bases). The V end lost 5 bases, the J end lost 7 bases, and 20 bases lay between the germline ends. This CDR3 contains 16 residues. Germline CDR1 is LNHDA and CDR2 is SQIVND (reference sequence).

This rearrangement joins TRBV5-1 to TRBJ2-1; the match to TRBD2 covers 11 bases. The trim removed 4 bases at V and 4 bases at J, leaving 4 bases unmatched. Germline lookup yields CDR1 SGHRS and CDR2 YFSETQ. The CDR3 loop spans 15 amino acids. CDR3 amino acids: CASSPSGGMYNEQFF. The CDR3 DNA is TGCGCCAGCAGCCCTAGCGGGGGGATGTACAATGAGCAGTTCTTC.

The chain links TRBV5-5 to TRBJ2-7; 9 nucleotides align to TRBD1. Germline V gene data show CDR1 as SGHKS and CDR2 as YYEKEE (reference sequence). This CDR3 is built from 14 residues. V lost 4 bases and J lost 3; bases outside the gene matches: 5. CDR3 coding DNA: TGTGCCAGCAGCGCCCGGGACAGGGACTACGAGCAGTACTTC. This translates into CASSARDRDYEQYF.

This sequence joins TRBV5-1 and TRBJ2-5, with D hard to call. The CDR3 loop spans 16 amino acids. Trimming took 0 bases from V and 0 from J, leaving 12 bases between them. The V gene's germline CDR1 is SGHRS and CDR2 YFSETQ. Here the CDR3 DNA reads TGCGCCAGCAGCTTGGCCGCCTATTGGGACCAAGAGACCCAGTACTTC. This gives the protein CASSLAAYWDQETQYF.

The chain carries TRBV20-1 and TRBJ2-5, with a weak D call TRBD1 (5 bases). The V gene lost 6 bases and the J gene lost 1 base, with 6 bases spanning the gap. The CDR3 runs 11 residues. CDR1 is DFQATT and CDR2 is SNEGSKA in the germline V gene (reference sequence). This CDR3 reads CSAQGQETQYF. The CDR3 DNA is TGCAGTGCCCAGGGCCAAGAGACCCAGTACTTC.

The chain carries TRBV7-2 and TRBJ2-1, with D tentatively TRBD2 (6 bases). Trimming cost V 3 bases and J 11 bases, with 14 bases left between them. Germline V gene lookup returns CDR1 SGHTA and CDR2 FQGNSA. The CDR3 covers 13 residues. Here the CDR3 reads CASSLSGEWKQFF. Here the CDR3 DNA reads TGTGCCAGCAGCTTGTCGGGAGAATGGAAGCAGTTCTTC. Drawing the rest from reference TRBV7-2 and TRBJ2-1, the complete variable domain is GAGVSQSPSNKVTEKGKDVELRCDPISGHTALYWYRQSLGQGLEFLIYFQGNSAPDKSGLPSDRFSAERTGGSVSTLTIQRTQQEDSAVYLCASSLSGEWKQFFGPGTRLTVL.